Below are 4 T cell receptor beta chains sequenced from a single sample in a study of human T cells and chemical hapten exposure. In TCRdb, the RACE reads were re-called with MiXCR into one record per CDR3 protein. Of about 340,000 distinct CDR3 sequences listed, approximately 6.3% were seen once; the top ten hold 8.4%. Time point of the sample: patch test 1, 2 weeks after DPC sensitization. Treatment indicated: therapeutic diphenylcyclopropenone sensitization with weekly scalp DPC. The source material was whole blood, sampled in connection with sensitization to the hapten diphenylcyclopropenone (DPC). The origin of the receptors is a woman in her late teens or twenties with alopecia areata. Some clones in this sample may be carry-over from other donors' samples.

The chain uses TRBV27 and TRBJ1-1; TRBD1 matches 7 bases. Germline CDR1 reads MNHEY; CDR2 reads SMNVEV (reference sequence). With 3 bases clipped from V and 6 bases from J, the junction kept 4 bases outside the gene matches. The CDR3 contains 13 residues. CDR3 sequence (DNA): TGTGCCAGCAGTTTGACAGGGTGGGCTGAAGCTTTCTTT. Translated, it gives CASSLTGWAEAFF.

This clonotype was seen a handful of times. V gene TRBV11-2 combines with J gene TRBJ1-6; D uncertain. V was trimmed by 5 bases and J by 7 bases, leaving 3 bases between them. This CDR3 comprises 11 residues. Germline V CDR1 and CDR2: SGHAT, FQNNGV. In DNA form, the CDR3 reads TGTGCCAGCAGCCAAAATTCACCCCTCCACTTT. It yields the protein CASSQNSPLHF. Full variable domain (remainder filled in from reference TRBV11-2 and TRBJ1-6): EAGVAQSPRYKIIEKRQSVAFWCNPISGHATLYWYQQILGQGPKLLIQFQNNGVVDDSQLPKDRFSAERLKGVDSTLKIQPAKLEDSAVYLCASSQNSPLHFGNGTRLTVT.

The gene calls are TRBV6-6 and TRBJ1-4; the match to TRBD1 covers 8 bases. Germline V gene lookup returns CDR1 MNHNY and CDR2 SVGAGI (reference sequence). CDR3 length equals 14 residues. The junction had 7 bases not matched to a gene; V was cut back by 8 bases and J by 5 bases. CDR3 sequence reads: CASRRDRQNEKLFF. In nucleotides, the CDR3 is TGTGCCAGCCGTCGGGACAGGCAAAATGAAAAACTGTTTTTT.

J is TRBJ1-1 and V is TRBV5-1; D gene uncertain. Germline values: CDR1 SGHRS, CDR2 YFSETQ. This CDR3 comprises 14 residues. Trimming shortened V by 0 bases and J by 2 bases, and 8 bases separated the two germline ends. CDR3 protein: CASSLDKGNTEAFF. CDR3 DNA sequence: TGCGCCAGCAGCTTGGATAAGGGTAACACTGAAGCTTTCTTT.